Listed below are T cell receptor beta chains from one sample, sequenced in a study of shared clonotypes between healthy human individuals. Clones were read by immunoSEQ multiplex PCR, and TCRdb kept only the in-frame ones, dropping some. The table has some 1,400,000 clones, roughly 96% seen once. Sequencing was done on a sample of naive CD4+ T cells sorted from blood. The receptors stem from a man younger than 40 in good health. CDR3s include the opening cysteine and the closing phenylalanine or tryptophan. A D gene is named only where the DNA matches it firmly. Some rows have no size entry. The others give once, few or many, or a class for an expanded clone.

>TRBJ2-2|NA|TRBD1|TRBV5-4
CASSLGQTGSTGELFF
TGTGCCAGCAGCCTGGGCCAGACAGGGAGTACCGGGGAGCTGTTTTTT
>TRBJ2-1|NA|NA|TRBV5-1
CASSLEQGYNEQFF
TGCGCCAGCAGCTTGGAACAGGGTTACAATGAGCAGTTCTTC
>TRBJ2-3|NA|NA|TRBV10-3
CAIRGSPDTQYF
TGTGCCATCAGAGGGAGCCCAGATACGCAGTATTTT
>TRBJ2-7|once|NA|TRBV6-5
CASSYSIGIDYEQYF
TGTGCCAGCAGTTACTCGATCGGGATAGACTACGAGCAGTACTTC
>TRBJ2-1|NA|NA|TRBV5-1
CASSLESLGEQFF
TGCGCCAGCAGCTTGGAATCATTGGGAGAGCAGTTCTTC
>TRBJ1-1|NA|NA|TRBV14
CATDATDNTEAFF
TGTGCCACGGATGCGACAGATAACACTGAAGCTTTCTTT
>TRBJ2-7|NA|NA|TRBV2
CASKPDRYSYEQYF
TGTGCCAGCAAACCCGACCGATACTCCTACGAGCAGTACTTC
>TRBJ2-7|NA|NA|TRBV19
CASSRGVRVHEQYF
TGTGCCAGTAGTAGGGGGGTTCGAGTACACGAGCAGTACTTC
>TRBJ2-7|NA|TRBD2|TRBV5-6
CASSHPPSVSGYYEQYF
TGTGCCAGCAGCCACCCCCCCAGTGTTAGCGGGTACTACGAGCAGTACTTC
>TRBJ2-5|NA|NA|TRBV5-1
CASSLEDGGFPRETQYF
TGCGCCAGCAGCTTGGAGGATGGGGGATTCCCGAGGGAGACCCAGTACTTC
>TRBJ2-7|NA|TRBD2|TRBV28
CASSLLTGLASDEQYF
TGTGCCAGCAGTTTATTAACGGGACTAGCTTCCGACGAGCAGTACTTC
>TRBJ2-5|NA|NA|TRBV29-1
CSVGGVQETQYF
TGCAGCGTAGGTGGGGTTCAAGAGACCCAGTACTTC
>TRBJ1-1|NA|NA|TRBV7-7
CASSLEVNTEAFF
TGTGCCAGCAGCTTAGAGGTGAACACTGAAGCTTTCTTT
>TRBJ2-7|NA|TRBD1|TRBV5-1
CASSPKRDRAPEQYF
TGCGCCAGCAGCCCAAAACGGGACAGGGCGCCCGAGCAGTACTTC
>TRBJ1-2|NA|TRBD1|TRBV27
CASSPRTGWDGYTF
TGTGCCAGCAGTCCGAGGACAGGGTGGGATGGCTACACCTTC
>TRBJ2-1|NA|NA|TRBV7-9
CASSPQDAAYNEQFF
TGTGCCAGCAGCCCCCAAGACGCGGCCTACAATGAGCAGTTCTTC
>TRBJ2-7|NA|TRBD1|TRBV6-6
CASSRGTGGIYEQYF
TGTGCCAGCAGTCGCGGGACAGGGGGTATCTACGAGCAGTACTTC
>TRBJ1-5|NA|TRBD1|TRBV23-1
CASSQEGQGLNQPQHF
TGCGCCAGCAGCCAGGAGGGACAGGGACTTAATCAGCCCCAGCATTTT
>TRBJ2-5|NA|NA|TRBV9
CASSRVGETQYF
TGTGCCAGCAGCCGAGTGGGAGAGACCCAGTACTTC
>TRBJ2-1|NA|NA|TRBV29-1
CSVPGLLRGNEQFF
TGCAGCGTCCCCGGGCTTCTCCGTGGGAATGAGCAGTTCTTC